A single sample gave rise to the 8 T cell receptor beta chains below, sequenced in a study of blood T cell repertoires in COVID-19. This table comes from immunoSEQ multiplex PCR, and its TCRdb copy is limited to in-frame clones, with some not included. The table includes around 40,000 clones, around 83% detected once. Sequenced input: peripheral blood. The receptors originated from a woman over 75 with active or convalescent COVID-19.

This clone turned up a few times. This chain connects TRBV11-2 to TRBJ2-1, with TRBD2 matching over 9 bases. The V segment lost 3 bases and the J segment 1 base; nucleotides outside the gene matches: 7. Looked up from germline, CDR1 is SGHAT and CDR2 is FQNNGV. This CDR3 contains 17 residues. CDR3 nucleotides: TGTGCCAGCAGCTTGCCCGCGGGACTAGCTTCCTACAATGAGCAGTTCTTC. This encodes CASSLPAGLASYNEQFF.

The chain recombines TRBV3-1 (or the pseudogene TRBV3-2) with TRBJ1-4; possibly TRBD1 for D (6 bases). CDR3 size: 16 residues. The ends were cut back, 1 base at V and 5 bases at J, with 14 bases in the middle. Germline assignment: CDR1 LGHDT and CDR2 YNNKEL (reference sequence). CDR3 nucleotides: TGTGCCAGCAGCCAAGCCACAGGGTTGGCAAATGAAAAACTGTTTTTT. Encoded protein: CASSQATGLANEKLFF.

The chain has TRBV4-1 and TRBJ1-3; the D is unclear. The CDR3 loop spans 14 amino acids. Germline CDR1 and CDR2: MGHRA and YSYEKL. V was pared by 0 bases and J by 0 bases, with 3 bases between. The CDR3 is CASSQDSSGNTIYF. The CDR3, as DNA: TGCGCCAGCAGCCAAGACAGCTCTGGAAACACCATATATTTT.

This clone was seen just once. The CDR3 spells CAWSDTSGQETQYF. The CDR3 DNA reads TGTGCCTGGAGTGATACTAGCGGTCAAGAGACCCAGTACTTC. The chain carries TRBV30 and TRBJ2-5; TRBD2 aligns across 8 bases. Germline V gene data show CDR1 as GTSNPN and CDR2 as SVGIG (reference sequence). V lost 1 base to trimming and J lost 2 bases; unmatched junction nucleotides: 3. The CDR3 consists of 14 residues.

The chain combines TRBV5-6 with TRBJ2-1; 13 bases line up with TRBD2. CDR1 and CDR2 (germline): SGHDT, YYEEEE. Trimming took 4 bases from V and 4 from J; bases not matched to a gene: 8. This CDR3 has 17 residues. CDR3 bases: TGTGCCAGCAGCGATAGGACTAGCGGGAGCCTTTACAATGAGCAGTTCTTC. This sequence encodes CASSDRTSGSLYNEQFF. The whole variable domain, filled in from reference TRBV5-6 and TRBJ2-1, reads DAGVTQSPTHLIKTRGQQVTLRCSPKSGHDTVSWYQQALGQGPQFIFQYYEEEERQRGNFPDRFSGHQFPNYSSELNVNALLLGDSALYLCASSDRTSGSLYNEQFFGPGTRLTVL.

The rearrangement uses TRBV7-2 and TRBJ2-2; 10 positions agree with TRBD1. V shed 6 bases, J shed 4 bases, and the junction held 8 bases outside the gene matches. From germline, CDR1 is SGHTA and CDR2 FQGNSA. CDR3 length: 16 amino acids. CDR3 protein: CASRQRQGAGTGELFF. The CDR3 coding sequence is TGTGCCAGCAGACAACGACAGGGGGCGGGCACCGGGGAGCTGTTTTTT. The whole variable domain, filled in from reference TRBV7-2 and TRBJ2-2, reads GAGVSQSPSNKVTEKGKDVELRCDPISGHTALYWYRQSLGQGLEFLIYFQGNSAPDKSGLPSDRFSAERTGGSVSTLTIQRTQQEDSAVYLCASRQRQGAGTGELFFGEGSRLTVL.

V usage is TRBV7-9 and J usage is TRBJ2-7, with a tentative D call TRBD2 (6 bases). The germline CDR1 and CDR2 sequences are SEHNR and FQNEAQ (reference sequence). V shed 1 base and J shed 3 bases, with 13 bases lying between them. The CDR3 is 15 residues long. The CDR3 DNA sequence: TGTGCCAGCAGCTTAGATCATAGCGGAGGCTACGAGCAGTACTTC. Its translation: CASSLDHSGGYEQYF.

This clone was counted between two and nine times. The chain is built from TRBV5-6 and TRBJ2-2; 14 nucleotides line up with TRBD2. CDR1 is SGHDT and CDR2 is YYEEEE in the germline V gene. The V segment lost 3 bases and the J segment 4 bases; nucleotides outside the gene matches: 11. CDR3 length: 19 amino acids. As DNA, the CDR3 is TGTGCCAGCAGCTACAAAGCGCGACTAGCGGGAGGGAGCACCGGGGAGCTGTTTTTT. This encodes CASSYKARLAGGSTGELFF. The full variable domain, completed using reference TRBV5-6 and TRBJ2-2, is DAGVTQSPTHLIKTRGQQVTLRCSPKSGHDTVSWYQQALGQGPQFIFQYYEEEERQRGNFPDRFSGHQFPNYSSELNVNALLLGDSALYLCASSYKARLAGGSTGELFFGEGSRLTVL.